The 2 T cell receptor beta chains below come from one sample, sequenced in a study of spatial heterogeneity in lung cancer. TCRdb called the 5' RACE reads again in MiXCR, with one record for every CDR3 protein. The top ten hold roughly 6.5% of the sample, which has 40,000 to 45,000 distinct CDR3 sequences, more than 20% seen once. As to time point: blood at routine non-recurrence follow-up after resection. The sample here was PBMCs, taken at follow-up. Source of these receptors: a female donor with early-stage non-small cell lung cancer.

This clonotype appeared many times. The CDR3 here is CASNPSLTSRHEQFF. The CDR3 DNA follows: TGTGCCAGCAATCCCTCCCTGACTAGCCGTCATGAGCAGTTCTTC. The gene calls are TRBV6-5 and TRBJ2-1, with 7 bases aligning to TRBD2. The CDR3 extends over 15 amino acids. Germline V gives CDR1 MNHEY, CDR2 SVGAGI. Unmatched junction bases numbered 14, after V lost 7 bases and J lost 8 bases.

This chain uses TRBV20-1 with TRBJ2-1; TRBD2 aligns across 10 bases. This CDR3 has 15 residues. The J segment lost 3 bases and the V segment lost 4 bases, leaving 6 bases of the junction unmatched. Germline V lookup: CDR1 DFQATT, CDR2 SNEGSKA (reference sequence). CDR3 amino acids: CSATKASGGYNEQFF. DNA for the CDR3: TGCAGTGCTACAAAAGCTAGCGGGGGCTACAATGAGCAGTTCTTC.